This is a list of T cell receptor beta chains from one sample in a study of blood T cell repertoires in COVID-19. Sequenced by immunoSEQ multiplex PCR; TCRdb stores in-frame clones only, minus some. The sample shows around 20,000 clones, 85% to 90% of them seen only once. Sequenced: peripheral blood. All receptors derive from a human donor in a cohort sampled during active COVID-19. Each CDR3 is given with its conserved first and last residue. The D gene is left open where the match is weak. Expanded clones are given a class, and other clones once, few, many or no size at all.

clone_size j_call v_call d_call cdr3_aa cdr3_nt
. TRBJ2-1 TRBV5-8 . CASRGIAESDNEQFF TGTGCCAGCAGAGGAATAGCGGAGAGCGACAATGAGCAGTTCTTC
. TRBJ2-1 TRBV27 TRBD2 CASIGDWREAVNEQFF TGTGCCAGCATTGGGGATTGGCGGGAGGCGGTCAATGAGCAGTTCTTC
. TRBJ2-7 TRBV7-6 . CASSPARRGSYEQYF TGTGCCAGCAGCCCCGCACGCAGGGGCTCCTACGAGCAGTACTTC
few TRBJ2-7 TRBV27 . CASSLGGLPSEQYF TGTGCCAGCAGTTTAGGGGGACTTCCCTCGGAGCAGTACTTC
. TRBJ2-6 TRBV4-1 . CASRVAVSGANVLTF TGCGCCAGCAGGGTAGCGGTCTCTGGGGCCAACGTCCTGACTTTC
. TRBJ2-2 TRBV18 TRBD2 CASSPPSGGNTGELFF TGTGCCAGCTCCCCGCCTAGCGGAGGGAACACCGGGGAGCTGTTTTTT
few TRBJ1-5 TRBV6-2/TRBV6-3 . CASSYSEGVGNQPQHF TGTGCCAGCAGTTACAGCGAAGGGGTGGGCAATCAGCCCCAGCATTTT
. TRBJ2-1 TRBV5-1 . CASSQTETSYNEQFF TGCGCCAGCAGTCAGACAGAGACCTCCTACAATGAGCAGTTCTTC
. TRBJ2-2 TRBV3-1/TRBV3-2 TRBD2 CASSQESGGGAGELFF TGTGCCAGCAGCCAAGAATCGGGGGGGGGCGCCGGGGAGCTGTTTTTT
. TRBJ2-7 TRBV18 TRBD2 CASSPPGGGSYEQYF TGTGCCAGCTCACCACCCGGGGGGGGATCCTACGAGCAGTACTTC
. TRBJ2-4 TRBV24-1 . CATSGPEDIQYF TGTGCCACCAGTGGTCCCGAGGACATTCAGTACTTC
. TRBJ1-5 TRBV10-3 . CATLDSFNQPQHF TGTGCCACCCTGGACAGCTTCAATCAGCCCCAGCATTTT
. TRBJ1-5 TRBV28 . CASSLVTDNQPQHF TGTGCCAGCAGTTTGGTCACAGACAATCAGCCCCAGCATTTT
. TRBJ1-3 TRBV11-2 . CASSLEAGSGNTIYF TGTGCCAGCAGCTTAGAAGCGGGGAGTGGAAACACCATATATTTT
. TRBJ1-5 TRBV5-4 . CASSFGGSNQPQHF TGTGCCAGCAGCTTCGGCGGTAGCAATCAGCCCCAGCATTTT
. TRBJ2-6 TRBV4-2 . CASSQEASGANVLTF TGTGCCAGCAGCCAAGAGGCATCTGGGGCCAACGTCCTGACTTTC
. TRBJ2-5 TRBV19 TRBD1 CASSKWTGGEETQYF TGTGCCAGTAGTAAATGGACAGGGGGGGAGGAGACCCAGTACTTC
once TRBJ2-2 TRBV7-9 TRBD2 CASVLTSGSVNRELFF TGTGCCAGCGTCTTGACTAGCGGGAGCGTAAACAGGGAGCTGTTTTTT
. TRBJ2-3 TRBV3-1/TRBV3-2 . CASSRARGTQYF TGTGCCAGCAGCCGCGCGCGTGGTACGCAGTATTTT
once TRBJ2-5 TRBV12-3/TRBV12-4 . CASCHSQETQYF TGTGCCAGCTGCCACTCGCAAGAGACCCAGTACTTC
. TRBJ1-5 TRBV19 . CASSMVAGGGQPQHF TGTGCCAGTAGTATGGTAGCGGGGGGGGGCCAGCCCCAGCATTTT
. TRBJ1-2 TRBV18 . CASSPGHREWYGYTF TGTGCCAGCTCACCGGGACATAGAGAGTGGTATGGCTACACCTTC
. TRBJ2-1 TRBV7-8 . CASSHRAGSYNEQFF TGTGCCAGCAGCCATCGCGCGGGCTCCTACAATGAGCAGTTCTTC
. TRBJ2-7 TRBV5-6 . CASSTSSVYEQYF TGTGCCAGCAGCACGTCTAGCGTCTACGAGCAGTACTTC
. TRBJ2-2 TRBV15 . CATSGGVGGELFF TGTGCCACCAGCGGCGGGGTTGGCGGGGAGCTGTTTTTT
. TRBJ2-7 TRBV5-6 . CASSVRGRRGYEQYF TGTGCCAGCAGCGTCAGAGGGAGACGGGGCTACGAGCAGTACTTC
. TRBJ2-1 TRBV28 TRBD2 CASSLSSSGSNEQFF TGTGCCAGCAGTTTAAGCTCTAGCGGGAGTAATGAGCAGTTCTTC
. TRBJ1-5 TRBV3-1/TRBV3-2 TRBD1 CASSQEVMGQGVSQPQHF TGTGCCAGCAGCCAAGAGGTGATGGGACAGGGGGTAAGTCAGCCCCAGCATTTT
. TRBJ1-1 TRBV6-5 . CASSFQGLREAFF TGTGCCAGCAGTTTTCAGGGGCTGAGAGAAGCTTTCTTT
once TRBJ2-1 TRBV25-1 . CASSEDRGSGYNEQFF TGTGCCAGCAGTGAAGATCGAGGTAGCGGATACAATGAGCAGTTCTTC
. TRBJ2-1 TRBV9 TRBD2 CASSVRLAGNEQFF TGTGCCAGCAGCGTGCGACTAGCGGGAAATGAGCAGTTCTTC
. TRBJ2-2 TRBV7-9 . CASSPQGTGELFF TGTGCCAGCAGCCCTCAGGGAACCGGGGAGCTGTTTTTT
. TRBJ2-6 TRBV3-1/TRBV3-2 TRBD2 CATKLGLAGLFSGANVLTF TGTGCCACCAAGCTGGGACTAGCGGGACTCTTCTCTGGGGCCAACGTCCTGACTTTC
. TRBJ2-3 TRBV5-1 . CASSQGGKGTDTQYF TGCGCCAGCAGCCAAGGGGGAAAGGGCACAGATACGCAGTATTTT
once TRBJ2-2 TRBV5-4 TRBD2 CAFTSAVATPGELFF TGTGCCTTCACTAGCGCCGTCGCAACTCCCGGGGAGCTGTTTTTT
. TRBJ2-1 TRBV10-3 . CAISESRQRSGEQFF TGTGCCATCAGTGAGTCACGACAGAGATCGGGTGAGCAGTTCTTC
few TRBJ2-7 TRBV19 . CASSIAQEVAYEQYF TGTGCCAGTAGTATAGCCCAGGAAGTAGCCTACGAGCAGTACTTC
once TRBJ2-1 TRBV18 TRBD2 CASTRKGGGRAWCEQFF TGTGCCAGCACTAGGAAGGGTGGCGGGAGGGCCTGGTGTGAGCAGTTCTTC
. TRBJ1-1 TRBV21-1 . CASSKVSGGPSTNTEAFF TGTGCCAGCAGCAAAGTGAGTGGGGGCCCCTCGACGAACACTGAAGCTTTCTTT
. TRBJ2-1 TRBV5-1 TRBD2 CASSFLAGGGNEQFF TGCGCCAGCAGCTTTCTAGCGGGAGGGGGCAATGAGCAGTTCTTC
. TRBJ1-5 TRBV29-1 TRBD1 CSVQTGVNQPQHF TGCAGCGTTCAGACAGGGGTAAATCAGCCCCAGCATTTT
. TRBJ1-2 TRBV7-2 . CASSPVVALNYGYTF TGTGCCAGCAGCCCCGTAGTCGCCCTTAACTATGGCTACACCTTC
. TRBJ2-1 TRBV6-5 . CASRGAGRAHEQFF TGTGCCAGCAGGGGGGCGGGCAGGGCCCATGAGCAGTTCTTC
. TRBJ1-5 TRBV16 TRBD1 CASSQSRGQGRHQPQHF TGTGCCAGCAGCCAATCGCGAGGACAGGGAAGGCATCAGCCCCAGCATTTT
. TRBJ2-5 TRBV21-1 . CASCIPKPGQGHQETQYF TGTGCCAGCTGTATCCCCAAACCGGGACAGGGACACCAAGAGACCCAGTACTTC
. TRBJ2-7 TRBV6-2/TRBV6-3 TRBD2 CASSYGLVTSGSGEQYF TGTGCCAGCAGTTACGGGCTGGTGACTAGCGGGAGTGGAGAGCAGTACTTC
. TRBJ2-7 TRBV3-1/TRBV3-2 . CASSQVTGGDYEQYF TGTGCCAGCAGCCAAGTTACGGGGGGCGACTACGAGCAGTACTTC
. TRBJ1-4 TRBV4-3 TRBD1 CASSRRGLEEKLFF TGCGCCAGCAGCCGGAGGGGGCTTGAGGAAAAACTGTTTTTT
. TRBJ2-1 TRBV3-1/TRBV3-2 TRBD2 CASSQDLGEGPGMYNEQFF TGTGCCAGCAGCCAAGATTTGGGGGAGGGCCCCGGAATGTACAATGAGCAGTTCTTC
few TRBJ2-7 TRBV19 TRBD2 CASSIGTSGFYEQYF TGTGCCAGTAGTATTGGGACTAGCGGCTTCTACGAGCAGTACTTC
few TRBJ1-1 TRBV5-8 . CASSQRAILEAFF TGTGCCAGCAGCCAGAGGGCAATTCTTGAAGCTTTCTTT
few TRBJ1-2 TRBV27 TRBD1 CATSFYYSGQSPYGYTF TGTGCCACTTCTTTCTATTATTCGGGACAGTCTCCCTATGGCTACACCTTC
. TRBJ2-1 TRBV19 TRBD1 CASTPGQGAINEQFF TGTGCCAGTACCCCTGGACAGGGGGCGATTAATGAGCAGTTCTTC